Listed here are 5 T cell receptor beta chains from one sample, sequenced in a study of blood T cell repertoires in COVID-19 (dated by TCRdb to 2020 to 2022). Library preparation employed the immunoSEQ multiplex PCR assay. Drawn from immuneACCESS, this table holds only the in-frame rearrangements with V and J called that TCRdb kept. Clones are partly lost; checked studies trace under half to an unresolved V gene and leave the rest unexplained. The sample table shows roughly 240,000 clones, and approximately 83% are seen once. The top ten clones comprise about 3% of the sample. Sequencing used peripheral blood. The receptors were gathered from a woman under 40 who had recovered from COVID-19.

This rearrangement joins TRBV2 to TRBJ1-5; TRBD1 aligns across 9 bases. J lost 2 bases, V lost 6 bases, and 5 bases had no gene match. CDR1 is SNHLY, CDR2 FYNNEI, per germline. The CDR3 covers 15 residues. CDR3 DNA: TGTGCCAGCAGGAAACAGGGGGCGGGCAATCAGCCCCAGCATTTT. Amino acid sequence: CASRKQGAGNQPQHF.

V gene TRBV11-1 combines with J gene TRBJ2-5; D is unclear. This CDR3 has 13 amino acids. Germline CDR1 and CDR2: SGHAT and FQDESV (reference sequence). Trimming removed 3 bases from V and 3 bases from J, with 8 bases in between. The chain's CDR3 is CASSFELKETQYF. The CDR3 region has the DNA TGTGCCAGCAGCTTCGAACTAAAAGAGACCCAGTACTTC.

The CDR3 spells CASSQVGEETQYF. The DNA for the CDR3 is TGTGCCAGCAGCCAAGTCGGGGAGGAGACCCAGTACTTC. The rearrangement links TRBV3-1 (or the pseudogene TRBV3-2) to TRBJ2-5; possible D gene TRBD2, 5 bases. V lost 1 base, J lost 5 bases, and 8 bases lay in between. Germline V gene lookup returns CDR1 LGHDT and CDR2 YNNKEL (reference sequence). The CDR3 covers 13 residues.

This rearrangement joins TRBV2 to TRBJ2-3, with 9 nucleotides matching TRBD1. CDR3 size: 16 residues. V shed 6 bases, J shed 2 bases, and the junction held 9 bases outside the gene matches. The germline V gene has CDR1 SNHLY and CDR2 FYNNEI. CDR3 DNA: TGTGCCAGCAGACAAATGACAGGGGGGGACACAGATACGCAGTATTTT. Translated, it gives CASRQMTGGDTDTQYF.

This chain links TRBV7-2 with TRBJ1-1; 8 bases fit TRBD1. From germline, CDR1 is SGHTA and CDR2 FQGNSA. The J segment lost 6 bases and the V segment lost 1 base, leaving 10 bases of the junction unmatched. The CDR3 spans 16 residues. CDR3 protein: CASSLGQGRHSAEAFF. CDR3 in DNA: TGTGCCAGCAGCTTAGGACAGGGGCGCCACAGCGCTGAAGCTTTCTTT.